The 8 T cell receptor beta chains presented below share a single source sample, sequenced in a study of low-dose radiotherapy and immunotherapy resistance in tumors. TRAV- and TRBV-specific primers primed first-strand cDNA, covering alpha and beta chains. TCR amplification used about 18 PCR cycles, a constant-region primer and a V-primer adapter. TCRdb re-analysed the reads in MiXCR, keeping a single row per CDR3 protein. The table shows 70,000 to 95,000 distinct CDR3 sequences, with 15% to 20% occurring only once. Time point here: before trial treatment. Source: PBMCs, taken before treatment. The receptors stem from a male donor with prostate cancer.

In its sample, this clonotype was seen many times. The genes are TRBV6-2 or TRBV6-3 and TRBJ2-3; 12 bases fit TRBD1. Germline assignment: CDR1 MNHEY and CDR2 SVGEGT. The CDR3 length is 15 residues. J gave up 4 bases and V 6 bases, and 5 bases lay outside the gene matches. The CDR3 nucleotides read TGTGCCAGCAGCGGGACAGGGGGCTCGGCAGATACGCAGTATTTT. Translating it yields CASSGTGGSADTQYF.

This clonotype was observed at least ten times. This chain uses TRBV11-2 with TRBJ2-6, with 9 bases identical to TRBD1. The CDR3 sequence is 18 residues long. V lost 5 bases, J lost 2 bases, and 10 bases stayed unmatched. Germline V gene lookup returns CDR1 SGHAT and CDR2 FQNNGV. The CDR3 loop reads CASSPIQGDRAGANVLTF. CDR3 sequence (DNA): TGTGCCAGCAGCCCGATCCAGGGGGACAGGGCTGGGGCCAACGTCCTGACTTTC.

On this clonotype: With only one base between it and a far larger clone, this is likely a read error. The chain couples TRBV6-4 to TRBJ2-2; D perhaps matches TRBD1 (5 bases). Germline CDR1 reads MRHNA; CDR2 reads SNTAGT. This CDR3 spans 13 amino acids. Trimming shortened V by 6 bases and J by 1 base, and 6 bases separated the two germline ends. The CDR3 nucleotides are TGTGCCAGCAGGGGGCTGAACACCGGGGAGCTGTTTTTT. It codes for CASRGLNTGELFF.

This clonotype was counted many times. The chain carries TRBV5-6 and TRBJ2-2; D is possibly TRBD2 (5 bases). Per germline, CDR1 SGHDT and CDR2 YYEEEE. The CDR3 extends over 11 amino acids. V was clipped by 6 bases and J by 6 bases, with 6 bases between them. DNA for the CDR3: TGTGCCAGCACCGGGGCCGGGGAGCTGTTTTTT. It specifies CASTGAGELFF.

With regard to this clonotype: A far larger clone is just one base off, so this is likely a read error. CDR3 sequence reads: CASSFTSGGNNEQYF. The CDR3, as DNA: TGTGCCAGCAGTTTTACTTCTGGAGGGAACAATGAGCAGTACTTC. The rearrangement uses TRBV12-3 or TRBV12-4 and TRBJ2-5; weak D call: TRBD2 (6 bases). V lost 3 bases, J lost 11 bases, and 22 bases lay in between. CDR3 length equals 15 residues.

This clonotype was seen many times. The chain is built from TRBV21-1 and TRBJ2-7; the tabulated D call, TRBD2, remains unverified against the DNA. TRBV21-1 is a pseudogene locus. The CDR3 runs to 16 residues. CDR3 sequence: CASSKKLAGGFLEQYF. In nucleotides, the CDR3 is TGTGCCAGCAGCAAAAAATTAGCGGGGGGCTTTCTGGAGCAGTACTTC.

V gene TRBV11-3 combines with J gene TRBJ2-3, with D perhaps being TRBD1 or TRBD2 (5 bases each). The germline CDR1 and CDR2 sequences are SGHNT and YENEEA. The CDR3 length is 15 residues. Trimming shortened V by 5 bases and J by 2 bases, and 14 bases separated the two germline ends. CDR3 bases: TGTGCCAGCAGCACAGGTGGACTTACCACAGATACGCAGTATTTT. Translation: CASSTGGLTTDTQYF.

This clonotype was detected a few times. The chain uses TRBV7-9 and TRBJ2-6; D not resolved. V lost 5 bases and J lost 4, with 15 bases in between. In germline, CDR1 is SEHNR, CDR2 FQNEAQ (reference sequence). The CDR3 has 16 residues. This CDR3 is CASSLLVSAGANVLTF. DNA for the CDR3: TGTGCCAGCAGCCTCCTCGTAAGTGCGGGGGCCAACGTCCTGACTTTC.